One T cell receptor beta chain is described in this entry. Its target is not known. This sample is part of a study of T cell repertoires in aging, cancer and after chemotherapy. Study summary: Donors were grouped into six age bands spanning 30 or younger through 70 or older. The full dataset contained around 10 million TCR reads. Healthy donor repertoires were recorded over several months to years and showed clear clonal overlap.

This CDR3 is built from 16 residues. Germline CDR1 reads LNHDA; CDR2 reads SQIVND (reference sequence). The trim removed 6 bases at V and 9 bases at J, leaving 15 bases unmatched. Multiplex touch-down PCR with TRB-A/B primers amplified rearranged V-D-J TRB sequences. TCRdb re-derived calls from the multiplex PCR reads in MiXCR, one entry per CDR3 protein. The profile covers about 11,000 distinct CDR3 sequences, with roughly 29% appearing a single time and about 1.9% taken by the ten largest. Findings of the study overall: Across the chemotherapy interval, each cancer cohort showed higher median generation probability, suggesting thymic rebound.

Peripheral blood genomic DNA, not sorted cells or RNA, was the template. The origin of this receptor is a human donor in good health. This sequence joins TRBV19 and TRBJ1-5; 9 bases match TRBD1. The sequenced sample consisted of blood. The DNA for the CDR3 is TGTGCCAGTAGCCCGACGGGACAGGGAATCGTTAGGCCCCAGCATTTT. Translating it yields CASSPTGQGIVRPQHF.